Below are 10 T cell receptor beta chains sequenced from a single sample in a study of CD8 T cells in Susac syndrome. It was with random hexamers that about 0.45 to 1 ug RNA was reverse transcribed. TCRdb fed the immunoSEQ multiplex PCR reads into MiXCR, producing one record per CDR3 protein. This table has approximately 110,000 distinct CDR3 sequences, 80% to 95% appearing once. The specimen was CD8+ T cells from PBMCs. The source is a human donor with multiple sclerosis.

The gene calls are TRBV9 and TRBJ2-7, with 8 bases that match TRBD2. This CDR3 contains 15 residues. Germline values: CDR1 SGDLS, CDR2 YYNGEE. Unmatched junction bases numbered 6, after V lost 2 bases and J lost 2 bases. In DNA, the CDR3 is TGTGCCAGCAGCGTCTATAGCGGGGTGACCTACGAGCAGTACTTC. Amino acids: CASSVYSGVTYEQYF.

The J gene is TRBJ2-7, the V gene TRBV4-1; the D gene is possibly TRBD2 (6 bases). V dropped 0 bases and J dropped 6 bases, with 12 bases sitting between them. Germline CDR1 is MGHRA and CDR2 is YSYEKL. This CDR3 region has 14 residues. In nucleotides, the CDR3 is TGCGCCAGCAGCCAAGATCGGGGGATTGGCGAGCAGTACGTC. This gives the protein CASSQDRGIGEQYV.

V gene TRBV29-1 combines with J gene TRBJ1-3; a possible D gene is TRBD1 (5 bases). The CDR3 consists of 12 residues. Trimming shortened V by 7 bases and J by 6 bases, and 13 bases separated the two germline ends. Germline V CDR1 and CDR2: SQVTM, ANQGSEA. This CDR3 reads CSAGTGENTIYF. The CDR3 nucleotides read TGCAGCGCCGGGACTGGAGAAAACACCATATATTTT.

V gene TRBV7-2 combines with J gene TRBJ2-7; weak D call: TRBD2 (6 bases). Germline V lookup: CDR1 SGHTA, CDR2 FQGNSA. This CDR3 is 14 amino acids long. With 3 bases removed from V and 3 bases from J, the gap between germline ends came to 12 bases. The CDR3 spells CASSFGGANYEQYF. The CDR3 nucleotides are TGTGCCAGCAGCTTCGGCGGGGCTAACTACGAGCAGTACTTC.

This clonotype was counted a single time. One end of the junction varies from germline; a read error may be responsible. The chain combines TRBV7-7 with TRBJ2-1; a weak D match, TRBD2 (6 bases). Germline lookup yields CDR1 SSHAT and CDR2 FNYEAQ (reference sequence). This CDR3 region has 15 residues. The CDR3 DNA reads TGTGCTAGCAGCTTAGTCCTAGCGACCTACGATGAGCAGTTCTTC. Encoded protein: CASSLVLATYDEQFF.

V usage is TRBV12-3 or TRBV12-4 and J usage is TRBJ1-5; D might be TRBD1 (6 bases). Trimming took 3 bases from V and 1 from J, leaving 7 bases between them. The CDR3 is 14 residues long. CDR3 nucleotide sequence: TGTGCCAGCAGTTTCCAGGGGAGCAATCAGCCCCAGCATTTT. Its protein is CASSFQGSNQPQHF.

This chain uses TRBV10-1 with TRBJ2-4; the match to TRBD1 covers 9 bases. J gave up 5 bases and V 6 bases, and 2 bases lay outside the gene matches. The CDR3 spans 13 residues. The germline gives CDR1 WNHNN, CDR2 SYGVQD (reference sequence). The CDR3 nucleotides are TGCGCCAGCAGCGACAGGGGGGAAAACATTCAGTACTTC. Residues: CASSDRGENIQYF.

The rearrangement joins TRBV13 to TRBJ1-2; D ambiguous. Germline V lookup: CDR1 PRHDT, CDR2 FYEKMQ (reference sequence). V lost 5 bases and J 5 bases, leaving 12 bases between the germline ends. The CDR3 runs to 13 residues. In nucleotides, the CDR3 is TGTGCCAGCAGCCCCGGGCAGAGGTATGGCTACACCTTC. Amino acids: CASSPGQRYGYTF. Looking up the rest from reference TRBV13 and TRBJ1-2 gives the full variable domain: AAGVIQSPRHLIKEKRETATLKCYPIPRHDTVYWYQQGPGQDPQFLISFYEKMQSDKGSIPDRFSAQQFSDYHSELNMSSLELGDSALYFCASSPGQRYGYTFGSGTRLTVV.

This clonotype is a singleton in its sample. This chain links TRBV9 with TRBJ2-5, with D perhaps matching TRBD2 (5 bases). Germline-derived CDR1 and CDR2 are SGDLS and YYNGEE. This CDR3 is built from 13 residues. The V and J ends lost 6 bases and 5 bases respectively, with 14 bases between them. The CDR3 nucleotides are TGTGCCAGCAACAGAGCGGAACGGGAGACCCAGTACTTC. Translated, it gives CASNRAERETQYF.

The J gene is TRBJ2-7, the V gene TRBV4-1, with TRBD2 as a possible D gene (5 bases). Germline values: CDR1 MGHRA, CDR2 YSYEKL. This CDR3 comprises 12 residues. V was shortened by 5 bases and J by 1 base, with 6 bases between the two germline ends. The CDR3 here is CASSGESYEQYF. DNA of the CDR3: TGCGCCAGCAGCGGGGAGTCCTACGAGCAGTACTTC.